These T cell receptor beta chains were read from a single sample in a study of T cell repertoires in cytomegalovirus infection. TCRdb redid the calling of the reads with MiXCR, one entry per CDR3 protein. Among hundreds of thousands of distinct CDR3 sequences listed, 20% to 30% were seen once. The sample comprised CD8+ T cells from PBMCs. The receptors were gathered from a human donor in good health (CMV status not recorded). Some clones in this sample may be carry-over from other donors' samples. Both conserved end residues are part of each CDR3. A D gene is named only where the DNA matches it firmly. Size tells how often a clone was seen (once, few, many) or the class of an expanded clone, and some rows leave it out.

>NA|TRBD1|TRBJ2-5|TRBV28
TGTGCCAGCAGTTCCCTGGACAGGGGCGTGTCAACAATCGAGACCCAGTACTTC
CASSSLDRGVSTIETQYF
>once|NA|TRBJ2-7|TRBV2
TGTGCCAGCAGTACACGGGACTTCAGCTCCTACGAGCAGTACTTC
CASSTRDFSSYEQYF
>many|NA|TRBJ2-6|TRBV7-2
TGTGCCAGCAGCTTAGAACCGGTTCTATCTGGGGCCAACGTCCTGACTTTC
CASSLEPVLSGANVLTF
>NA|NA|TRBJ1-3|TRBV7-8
TGTGCCAGCGGCTTACGGGGAGGAAACACCATATATTTT
CASGLRGGNTIYF
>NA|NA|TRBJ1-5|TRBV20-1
TGCAGTGCTACCGACAGTCAGCCCCAGCATTTT
CSATDSQPQHF
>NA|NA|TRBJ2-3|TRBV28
TGTGCCAGCAGTTTATTCCGGGGGCGAGATACGCAGTATTTT
CASSLFRGRDTQYF
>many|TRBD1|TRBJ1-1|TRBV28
TGTGCCAGCAGTTTATGGGGGACAGGGGACACTGAAGCTTTCTTT
CASSLWGTGDTEAFF
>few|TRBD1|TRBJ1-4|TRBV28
TGTGCCAGCAGTTCGCTGGGACAGGGTTATGAAAAACTGTTTTTT
CASSSLGQGYEKLFF
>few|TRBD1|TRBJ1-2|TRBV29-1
TGCAGCGTTGTATCCGGACAGGGCCTAGTGAGAGGCTACACCTTC
CSVVSGQGLVRGYTF
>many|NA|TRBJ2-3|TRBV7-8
TGTGCCAGCAGCTCCTCCCCCGCGGATACGCAGTATTTT
CASSSSPADTQYF
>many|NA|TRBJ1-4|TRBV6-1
TGTGCCAGTAGAGAAAGAGCGGGGCTTACAACTAATGAAAAACTGTTTTTT
CASRERAGLTTNEKLFF
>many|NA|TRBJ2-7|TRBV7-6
TGTGCCAGCAGCCCCACTAGGGGAGGGACATCCTCCTACGAGCAGTACTTC
CASSPTRGGTSSYEQYF
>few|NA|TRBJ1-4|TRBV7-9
TGTGCCAGCAGCTTAGAGGCCAGGGGAGGGGAAAAACTGTTTTTT
CASSLEARGGEKLFF
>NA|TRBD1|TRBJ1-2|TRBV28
TGTGCCAGCAGTTTAGCGAACCGGGACAGGGCTCGCTATGGCTACACCTTC
CASSLANRDRARYGYTF
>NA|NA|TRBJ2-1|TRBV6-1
TGTGCCAGCAGTGAACTCCGCCACTCCTACAATGAGCAGTTCTTC
CASSELRHSYNEQFF
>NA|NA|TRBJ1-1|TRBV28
TGTGCCAGCATCCCTCGGGAGGGTAGCACTGAAGCTTTCTTT
CASIPREGSTEAFF
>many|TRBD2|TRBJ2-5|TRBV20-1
TGCAGTGCTAGAGATCCAACTAGCGGGGGACCCCCAGAGACCCAGTACTTC
CSARDPTSGGPPETQYF
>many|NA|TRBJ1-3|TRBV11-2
TGTGCCAGCAGCGCCGGGGCCGGGGGGTTCGCTGGAAACACCATATATTTT
CASSAGAGGFAGNTIYF
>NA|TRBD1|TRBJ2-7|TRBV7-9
TGTGCCAGCGGAACAGGGGCCCACGAGCAGTACTTC
CASGTGAHEQYF
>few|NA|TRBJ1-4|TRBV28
TGTGCCAGCAGACCTCGGGCTCCGGAAAAACTGTTTTTT
CASRPRAPEKLFF
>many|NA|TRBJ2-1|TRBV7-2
TGTGCCAGCAGCTTAGGGAAGAGCTCCTACAATGAGCAGTTCTTC
CASSLGKSSYNEQFF
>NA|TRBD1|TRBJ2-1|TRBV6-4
TGTGCCAGCAGTGACCTTGGACAGGGTGGTTACAATGAGCAGTTCTTC
CASSDLGQGGYNEQFF
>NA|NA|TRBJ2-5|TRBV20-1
TGCAGTGCTAACCACTATGGAGGGGGTAAAGAGACCCAGTACTTC
CSANHYGGGKETQYF
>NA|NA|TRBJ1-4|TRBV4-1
TGTGCCAGCAGCCAAGAAGCAGGGACTGCAACTAATGAAAAACTGTTTTTT
CASSQEAGTATNEKLFF
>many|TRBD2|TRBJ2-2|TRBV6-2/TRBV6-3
TGTGCCATCCAACTAGCGGGGGGGTTCACCGGGGAGCTGTTTTTT
CAIQLAGGFTGELFF
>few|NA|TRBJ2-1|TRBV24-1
TGTGCCACCAGTGATGAAGCTGGGTGGGAGCAGTTCTTC
CATSDEAGWEQFF
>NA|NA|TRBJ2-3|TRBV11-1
TGTGCCAGCAGCTCTCCTTGGTCCATTAGCACAGATACGCAGTATTTT
CASSSPWSISTDTQYF
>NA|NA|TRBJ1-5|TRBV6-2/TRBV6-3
TGTGCCAGCGAACAGGGTAGACCCAATCAGCCCCAGCATTTT
CASEQGRPNQPQHF
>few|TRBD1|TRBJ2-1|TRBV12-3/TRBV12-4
TGTGCCAGCACCGGGACAGGTGTTGAGCAGTTCTTC
CASTGTGVEQFF
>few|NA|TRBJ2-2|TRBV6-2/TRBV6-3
TGTGCCAGCAGTTCCATCAGACAGTACACCGGGGAGCTGTTTTTT
CASSSIRQYTGELFF
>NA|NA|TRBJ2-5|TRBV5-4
TGTGCCAGCAGCTTCGGGCAGCCGGAGACCCAGTACTTC
CASSFGQPETQYF
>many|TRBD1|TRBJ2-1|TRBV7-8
TGTGCCAGCAGCTTAGCTAGACAGGGGTATGAGCAGTTCTTC
CASSLARQGYEQFF
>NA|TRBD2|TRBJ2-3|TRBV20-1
TGCAGTGCTAGAGTATTGGCGGGGGACCTAGATACGCAGTATTTT
CSARVLAGDLDTQYF
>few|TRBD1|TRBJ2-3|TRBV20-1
TGCAGTGCGCCGACAGGGTTCGGTACAGATACGCAGTATTTT
CSAPTGFGTDTQYF
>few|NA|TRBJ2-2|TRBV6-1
TGTGCCAGCAGAGAGAGGGGCCGGGTATCCGGGGAGCTGTTTTTT
CASRERGRVSGELFF
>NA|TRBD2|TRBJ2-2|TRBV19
TGTGCCAGTATTGCTAGCGGGGGCCCAAACACCGGGGAGCTGTTTTTT
CASIASGGPNTGELFF
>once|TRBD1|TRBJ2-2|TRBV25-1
TGTGCCAGCAGTGAAGAAGGACAGGTTCACACCGGGGAGCTGTTTTTT
CASSEEGQVHTGELFF